The present TCR beta chain was sequenced within a study of human thymus T cells. General study results and limits: Repertoires sampled from thymus and blood appeared biased in V and J gene usage.

An approximately 0.45-1 mL peripheral blood aliquot was taken intraoperatively from four of eight donors. TCRdb's copy holds only in-frame clones and misses some; the assay was immunoSEQ multiplex PCR. This sample yields 35,000 to 55,000 clones, of which 90% to 95% are seen a single time; 0.095% to 0.15% belongs to the top ten. Comment on this clone: Its antigen is still unknown.

Sample: blood. The clonotype was recovered from a boy in the first two years of life with a congenital heart defect but otherwise immunologically healthy.

The CDR3 spells CASSPQVNSYEQYF. CDR3 sequence (DNA): TGCGCCAGCAGCCCGCAGGTGAACTCCTACGAGCAGTACTTC. The chain combines TRBV10-1 with TRBJ2-7; D remains unclear. Trimming left V 6 bases short and J 0 bases short, with 12 bases between. The germline gives CDR1 WNHNN, CDR2 SYGVQD (reference sequence). This CDR3 is built from 14 residues.